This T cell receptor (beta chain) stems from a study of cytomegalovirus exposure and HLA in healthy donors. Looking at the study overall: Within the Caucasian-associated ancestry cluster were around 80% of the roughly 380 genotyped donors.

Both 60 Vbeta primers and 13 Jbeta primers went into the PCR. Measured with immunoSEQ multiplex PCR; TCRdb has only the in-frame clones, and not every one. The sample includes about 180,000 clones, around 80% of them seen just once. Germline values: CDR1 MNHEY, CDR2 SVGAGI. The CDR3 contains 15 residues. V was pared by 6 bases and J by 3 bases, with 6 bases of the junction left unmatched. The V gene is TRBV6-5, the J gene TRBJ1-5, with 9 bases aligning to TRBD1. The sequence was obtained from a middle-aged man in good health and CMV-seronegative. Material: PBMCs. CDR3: CASRPDRGDNQPQHF. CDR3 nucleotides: TGTGCCAGCAGGCCCGACAGGGGGGACAATCAGCCCCAGCATTTT.